This T cell receptor (beta chain) is drawn from a study of cytomegalovirus exposure and HLA in healthy donors. Looking at the study overall: In an earlier analysis, approximately 120 million unique TCR beta sequences were found from 150 million to 200 million T cells. Membership in the Caucasian-associated ancestry cluster was found for 65% to 85% of approximately 400 genotyped donors.

This clone was seen once. The PCR made use of 60 Vbeta and 13 Jbeta primers. The table came from immunoSEQ multiplex PCR; TCRdb's copy has only in-frame clones and leaves some out. The repertoire consists of roughly 120,000 clones, with around 70% occurring once and the leading ten covering roughly 11%. CDR1 MGHRA and CDR2 YSYEKL come from the germline V gene. This CDR3 spans 13 amino acids. The V end was cut by 0 bases, the J end by 7 bases, with 7 bases between. This receptor was identified in a woman in her forties or fifties in good health and CMV-seropositive. The rearrangement links TRBV4-1 to TRBJ1-5; D gene ambiguous. The sequenced sample was PBMCs. This CDR3 reads CASSQDHSQPQHF. The CDR3 bases are TGCGCCAGCAGCCAAGATCATTCCCAGCCCCAGCATTTT.